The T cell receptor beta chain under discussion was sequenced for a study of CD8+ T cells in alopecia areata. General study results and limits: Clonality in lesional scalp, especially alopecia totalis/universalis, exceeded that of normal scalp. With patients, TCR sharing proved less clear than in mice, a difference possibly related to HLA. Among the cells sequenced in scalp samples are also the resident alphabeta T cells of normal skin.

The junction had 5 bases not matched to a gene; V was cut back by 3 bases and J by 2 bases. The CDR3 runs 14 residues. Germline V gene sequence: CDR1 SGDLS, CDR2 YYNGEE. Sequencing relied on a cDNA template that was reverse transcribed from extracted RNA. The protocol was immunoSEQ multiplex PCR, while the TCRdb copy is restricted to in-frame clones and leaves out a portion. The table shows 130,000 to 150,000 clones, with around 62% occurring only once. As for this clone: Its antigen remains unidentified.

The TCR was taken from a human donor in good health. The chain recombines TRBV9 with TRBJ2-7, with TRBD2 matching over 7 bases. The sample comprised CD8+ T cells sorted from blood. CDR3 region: CASSGQAGTYEQYF. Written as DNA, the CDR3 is TGTGCCAGCAGCGGTCAAGCGGGAACCTACGAGCAGTACTTC.